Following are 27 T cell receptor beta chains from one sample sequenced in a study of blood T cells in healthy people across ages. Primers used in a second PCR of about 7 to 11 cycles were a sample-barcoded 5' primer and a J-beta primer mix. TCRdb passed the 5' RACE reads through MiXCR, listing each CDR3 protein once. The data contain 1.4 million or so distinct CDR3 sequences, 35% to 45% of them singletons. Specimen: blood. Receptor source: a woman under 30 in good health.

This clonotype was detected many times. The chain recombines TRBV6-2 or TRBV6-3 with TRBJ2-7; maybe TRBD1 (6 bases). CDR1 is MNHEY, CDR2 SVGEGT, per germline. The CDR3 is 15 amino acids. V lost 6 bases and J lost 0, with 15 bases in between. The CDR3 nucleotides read TGTGCCAGCAGCCCCCAGGGGCCTATCTCCTACGAGCAGTACTTC. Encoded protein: CASSPQGPISYEQYF.

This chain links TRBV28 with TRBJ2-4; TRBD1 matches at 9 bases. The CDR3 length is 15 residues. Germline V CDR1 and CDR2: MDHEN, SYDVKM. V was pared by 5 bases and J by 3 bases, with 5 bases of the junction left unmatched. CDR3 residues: CASSPGQGVKNIQYF. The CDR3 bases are TGTGCCAGCAGTCCGGGACAGGGTGTCAAAAACATTCAGTACTTC.

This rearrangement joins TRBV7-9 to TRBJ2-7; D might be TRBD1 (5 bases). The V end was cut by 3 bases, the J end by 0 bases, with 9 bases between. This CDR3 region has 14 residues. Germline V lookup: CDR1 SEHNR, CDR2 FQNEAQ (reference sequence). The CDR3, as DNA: TGTGCCAGCAGCTTTAGGACAAACTCCTACGAGCAGTACTTC. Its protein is CASSFRTNSYEQYF.

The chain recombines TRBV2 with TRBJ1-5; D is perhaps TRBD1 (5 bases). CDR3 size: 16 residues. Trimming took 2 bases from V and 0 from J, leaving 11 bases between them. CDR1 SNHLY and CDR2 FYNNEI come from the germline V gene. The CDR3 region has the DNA TGTGCCAGCAGTGAACGAGGGACGTATAGCAATCAGCCCCAGCATTTT. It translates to CASSERGTYSNQPQHF.

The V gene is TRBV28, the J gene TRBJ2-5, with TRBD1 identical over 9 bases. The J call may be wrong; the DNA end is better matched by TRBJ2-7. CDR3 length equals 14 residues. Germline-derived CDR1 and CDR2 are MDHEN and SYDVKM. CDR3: CASSTGQGLGEQYF. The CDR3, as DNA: TGTGCCAGCAGCACCGGACAGGGGCTAGGCGAGCAGTACTTC.

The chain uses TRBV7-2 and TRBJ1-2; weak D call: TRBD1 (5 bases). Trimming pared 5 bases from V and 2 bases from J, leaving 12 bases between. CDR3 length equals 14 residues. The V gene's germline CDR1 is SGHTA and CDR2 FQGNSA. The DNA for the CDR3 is TGTGCCAGCAGCGTAGTGAGGGGAAACTATGGCTACACCTTC. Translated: CASSVVRGNYGYTF.

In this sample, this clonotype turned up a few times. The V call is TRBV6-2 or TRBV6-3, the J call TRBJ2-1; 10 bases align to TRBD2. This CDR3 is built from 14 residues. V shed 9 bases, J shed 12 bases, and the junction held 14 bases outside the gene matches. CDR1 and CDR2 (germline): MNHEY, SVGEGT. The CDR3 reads CASKSGRALDGQFF. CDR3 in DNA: TGTGCCAGTAAGAGCGGGAGGGCCCTCGATGGGCAGTTCTTC.

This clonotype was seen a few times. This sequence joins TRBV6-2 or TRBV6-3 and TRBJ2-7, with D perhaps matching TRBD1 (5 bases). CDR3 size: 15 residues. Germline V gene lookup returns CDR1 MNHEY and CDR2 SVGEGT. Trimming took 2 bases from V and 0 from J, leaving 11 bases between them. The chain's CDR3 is CASSYRRTSSYEQYF. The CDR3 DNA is TGTGCCAGCAGTTACCGCCGGACAAGCTCCTACGAGCAGTACTTC.

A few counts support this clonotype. The CDR3 DNA is TGCAGCGACCGAACGACAGGGGCGAACACTGAAGCTTTCTTT. Its protein product is CSDRTTGANTEAFF. The chain joins TRBV29-1 to TRBJ1-1; 8 positions match TRBD1. CDR1 and CDR2 from the germline V gene are SQVTM and ANQGSEA. CDR3 length: 14 residues. With V trimmed by 7 bases and J by 1 base, 8 bases remained unmatched.

CDR3 loop: CAWSKQTQYF. For the CDR3, the DNA is TGTGCCTGGAGTAAACAGACCCAGTACTTC. V is TRBV30 and J is TRBJ2-5; no firm D call. The CDR3 has 10 amino acids. Trimming pared 2 bases from V and 6 bases from J, leaving 4 bases between. Germline V lookup: CDR1 GTSNPN, CDR2 SVGIG (reference sequence).

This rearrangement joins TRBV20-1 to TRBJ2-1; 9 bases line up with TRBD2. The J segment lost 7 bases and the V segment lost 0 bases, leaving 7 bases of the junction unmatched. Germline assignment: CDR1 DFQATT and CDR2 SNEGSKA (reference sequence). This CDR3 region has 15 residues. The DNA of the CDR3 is TGCAGTGCTAGAGATCCCGCGGGAGGGCATAATGAGCAGTTCTTC. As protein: CSARDPAGGHNEQFF.

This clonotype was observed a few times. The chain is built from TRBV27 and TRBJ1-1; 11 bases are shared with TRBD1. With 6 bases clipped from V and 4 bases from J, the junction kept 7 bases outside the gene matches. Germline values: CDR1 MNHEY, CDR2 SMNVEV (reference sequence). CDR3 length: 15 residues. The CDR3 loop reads CASRNFGQGATEAFF. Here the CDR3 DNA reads TGTGCCAGCAGGAACTTTGGACAGGGGGCCACTGAAGCTTTCTTT.

The CDR3 coding sequence is TGTGCCAGCATGAGGGACAGCTATGAGCAGTACTTC. The encoded protein is CASMRDSYEQYF. The J gene is TRBJ2-1, the V gene TRBV2, with 7 bases fitting TRBD1. The J call is doubtful: the DNA matches TRBJ2-7 better. CDR3 length: 12 amino acids. Germline CDR1 is SNHLY and CDR2 is FYNNEI.

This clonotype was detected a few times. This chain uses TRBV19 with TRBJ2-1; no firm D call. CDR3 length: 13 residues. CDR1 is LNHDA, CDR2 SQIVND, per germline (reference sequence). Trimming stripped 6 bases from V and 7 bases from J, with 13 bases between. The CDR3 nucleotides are TGTGCCAGTAGCCGCCAGTATGGGAATGAGCAGTTCTTC. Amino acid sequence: CASSRQYGNEQFF.

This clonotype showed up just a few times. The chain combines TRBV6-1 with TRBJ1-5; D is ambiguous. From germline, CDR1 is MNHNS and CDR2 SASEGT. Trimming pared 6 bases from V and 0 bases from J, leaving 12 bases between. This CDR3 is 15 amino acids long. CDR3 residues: CASSERGYSNQPQHF. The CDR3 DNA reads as TGTGCCAGCAGCGAAAGAGGTTATAGCAATCAGCCCCAGCATTTT.

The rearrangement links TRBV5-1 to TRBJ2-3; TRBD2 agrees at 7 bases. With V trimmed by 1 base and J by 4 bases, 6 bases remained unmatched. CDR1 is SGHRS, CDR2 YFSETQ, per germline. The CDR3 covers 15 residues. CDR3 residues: CASSLKASGPDTQYF. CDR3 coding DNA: TGCGCCAGCAGCTTGAAGGCTAGCGGACCAGATACGCAGTATTTT.

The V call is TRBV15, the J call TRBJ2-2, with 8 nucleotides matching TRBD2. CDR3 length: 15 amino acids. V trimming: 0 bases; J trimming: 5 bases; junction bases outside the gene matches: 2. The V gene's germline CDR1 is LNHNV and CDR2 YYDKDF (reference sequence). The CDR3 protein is CATSREASGTGELFF. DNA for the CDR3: TGTGCCACCAGCAGAGAGGCTAGCGGGACCGGGGAGCTGTTTTTT.

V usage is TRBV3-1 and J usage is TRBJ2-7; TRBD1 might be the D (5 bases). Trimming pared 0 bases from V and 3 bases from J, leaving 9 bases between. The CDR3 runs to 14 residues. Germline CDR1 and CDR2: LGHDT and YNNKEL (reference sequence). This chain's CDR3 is CASSQDRVFYEQYF. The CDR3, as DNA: TGTGCCAGCAGCCAAGACAGGGTATTCTACGAGCAGTACTTC.

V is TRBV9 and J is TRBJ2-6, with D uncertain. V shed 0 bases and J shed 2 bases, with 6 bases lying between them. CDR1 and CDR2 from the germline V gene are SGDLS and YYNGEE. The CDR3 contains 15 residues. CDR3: CASSVVGPGANVLTF. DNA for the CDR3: TGTGCCAGCAGCGTAGTCGGGCCTGGGGCCAACGTCCTGACTTTC.

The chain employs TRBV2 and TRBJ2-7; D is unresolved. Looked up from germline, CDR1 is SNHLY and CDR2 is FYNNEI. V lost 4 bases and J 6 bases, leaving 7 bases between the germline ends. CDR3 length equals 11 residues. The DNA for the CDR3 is TGTGCCAGCAGTGTATGGGTCGAGCAGTACTTC. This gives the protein CASSVWVEQYF. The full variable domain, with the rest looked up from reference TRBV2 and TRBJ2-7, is EPEVTQTPSHQVTQMGQEVILRCVPISNHLYFYWYRQILGQKVEFLVSFYNNEISEKSEIFDDQFSVERPDGSNFTLKIRSTKLEDSAMYFCASSVWVEQYFGPGTRLTVT.

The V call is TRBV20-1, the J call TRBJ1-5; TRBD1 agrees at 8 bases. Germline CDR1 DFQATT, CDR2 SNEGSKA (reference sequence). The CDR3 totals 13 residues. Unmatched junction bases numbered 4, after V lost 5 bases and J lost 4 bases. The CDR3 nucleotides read TGCAGTGCTTCACAGGGGGTAAATCAGCCCCAGCATTTT. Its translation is CSASQGVNQPQHF.

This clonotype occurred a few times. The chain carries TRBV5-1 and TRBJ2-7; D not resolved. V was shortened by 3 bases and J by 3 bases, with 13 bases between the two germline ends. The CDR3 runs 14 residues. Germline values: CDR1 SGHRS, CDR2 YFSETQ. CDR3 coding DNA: TGCGCCAGCAGCTGGGATCTACCAAACTACGAGCAGTACTTC. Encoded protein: CASSWDLPNYEQYF.

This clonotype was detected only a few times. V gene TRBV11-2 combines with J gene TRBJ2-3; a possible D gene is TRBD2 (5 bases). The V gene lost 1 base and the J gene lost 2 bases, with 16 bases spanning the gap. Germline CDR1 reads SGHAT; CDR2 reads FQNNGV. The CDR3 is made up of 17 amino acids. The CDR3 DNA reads TGTGCCAGCAGCTTAGGAGAGGGCCCCCCGCACACAGATACGCAGTATTTT. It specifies CASSLGEGPPHTDTQYF.

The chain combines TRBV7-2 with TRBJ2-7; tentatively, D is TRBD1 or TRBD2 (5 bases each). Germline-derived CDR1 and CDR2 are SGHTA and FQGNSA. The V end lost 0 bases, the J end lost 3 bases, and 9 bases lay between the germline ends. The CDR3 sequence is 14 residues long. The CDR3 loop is CASSLAGEYYEQYF. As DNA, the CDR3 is TGTGCCAGCAGCTTAGCGGGGGAATACTACGAGCAGTACTTC.

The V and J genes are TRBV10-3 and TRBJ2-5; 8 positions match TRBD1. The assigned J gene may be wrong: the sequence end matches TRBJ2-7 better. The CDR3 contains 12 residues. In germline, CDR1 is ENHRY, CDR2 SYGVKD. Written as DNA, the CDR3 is TGTGCCATTTCCCGGACAGGGCGCGAGCAGTACTTC. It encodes CAISRTGREQYF.

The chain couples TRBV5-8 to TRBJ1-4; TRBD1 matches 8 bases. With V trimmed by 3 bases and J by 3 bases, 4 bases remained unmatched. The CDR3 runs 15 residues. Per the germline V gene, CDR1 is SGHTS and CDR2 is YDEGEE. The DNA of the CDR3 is TGTGCCAGCAGCTCCCAGACAGGGGCTAATGAAAAACTGTTTTTT. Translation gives CASSSQTGANEKLFF.

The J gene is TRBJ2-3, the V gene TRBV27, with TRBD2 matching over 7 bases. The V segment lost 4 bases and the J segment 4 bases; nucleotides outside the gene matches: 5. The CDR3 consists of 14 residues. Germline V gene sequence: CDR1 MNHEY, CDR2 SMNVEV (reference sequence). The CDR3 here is CASSWEGPADTQYF. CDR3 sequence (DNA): TGTGCCAGCAGTTGGGAGGGGCCGGCAGATACGCAGTATTTT.